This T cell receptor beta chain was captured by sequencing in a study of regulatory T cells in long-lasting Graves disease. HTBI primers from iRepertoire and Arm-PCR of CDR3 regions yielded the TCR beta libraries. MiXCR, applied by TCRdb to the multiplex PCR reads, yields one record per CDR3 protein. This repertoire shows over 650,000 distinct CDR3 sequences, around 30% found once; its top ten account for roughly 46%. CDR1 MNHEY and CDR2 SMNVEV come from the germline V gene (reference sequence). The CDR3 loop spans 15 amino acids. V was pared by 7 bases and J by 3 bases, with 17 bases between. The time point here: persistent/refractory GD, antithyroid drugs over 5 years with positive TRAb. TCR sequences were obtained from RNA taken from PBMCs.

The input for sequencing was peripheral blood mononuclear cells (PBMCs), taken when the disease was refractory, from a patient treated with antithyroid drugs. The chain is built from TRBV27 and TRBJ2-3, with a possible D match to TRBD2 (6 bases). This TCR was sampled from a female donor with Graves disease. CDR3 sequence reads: CASTLSGGRTDTQYF. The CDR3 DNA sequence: TGTGCCAGCACCCTCTCCGGGGGACGTACAGATACGCAGTATTTT.